Below are 17 T cell receptor beta chains sequenced from a single sample in a study of T cells in tumors after PD-1 blockade. The method was immunoSEQ multiplex PCR; TCRdb's version includes in-frame clones alone and lacks a portion of them. The table lists 60,000 to 75,000 clones, roughly 70% of them singletons, with approximately 4.5% in the top ten. The sequenced sample was PBMCs, obtained after anti-PD-1 treatment. All receptors derive from a human donor with basal cell carcinoma.

The chain joins TRBV6-5 to TRBJ1-1; 7 nucleotides align to TRBD1. Germline V gives CDR1 MNHEY, CDR2 SVGAGI. V shed 10 bases and J 7 bases; nucleotides not matched to a gene: 9. This CDR3 comprises 12 residues. CDR3 region: CATPWDSHEAFF. The DNA of the CDR3 is TGTGCCACCCCCTGGGACAGTCATGAAGCTTTCTTT.

The chain uses TRBV6-5 and TRBJ2-3, with D perhaps matching TRBD2 (6 bases). The V gene's germline CDR1 is MNHEY and CDR2 SVGAGI. Trimming left V 6 bases short and J 0 bases short, with 10 bases between. This CDR3 is built from 14 residues. The CDR3 DNA is TGTGCCAGCAGGAGAGGGACTAGCACAGATACGCAGTATTTT. Translating gives CASRRGTSTDTQYF.

This clone was detected only a few times. CDR3 sequence: CASSLNLPGPSYEQYF. The DNA for the CDR3 is TGTGCCAGCAGCTTAAACCTCCCGGGACCCTCCTACGAGCAGTACTTC. The V call is TRBV7-9, the J call TRBJ2-7; D could derive from TRBD1 or TRBD2 (5 bases each). This CDR3 spans 16 amino acids. Trimming shortened V by 2 bases and J by 0 bases, and 14 bases separated the two germline ends. The germline V gene encodes CDR1 SEHNR and CDR2 FQNEAQ (reference sequence).

The chain is built from TRBV6-5 and TRBJ2-5, with D perhaps matching TRBD2 (6 bases). Trimming shortened V by 7 bases and J by 4 bases, and 19 bases separated the two germline ends. In germline, CDR1 is MNHEY, CDR2 SVGAGI. This CDR3 contains 15 residues. This CDR3 is CASIPALGSGETQYF. DNA for the CDR3: TGTGCCAGCATCCCTGCTCTCGGGAGCGGAGAGACCCAGTACTTC.

This clone was observed once. The V gene is TRBV2, the J gene TRBJ2-7; the match to TRBD1 covers 7 bases. Germline V gives CDR1 SNHLY, CDR2 FYNNEI. This CDR3 region has 14 residues. V gave up 6 bases and J gave up 0 bases; unmatched junction bases: 5. Written as DNA, the CDR3 is TGTGCCAGCAGAGGAACAGGGGTCTCCTACGAGCAGTACTTC. This sequence encodes CASRGTGVSYEQYF.

V gene TRBV15 combines with J gene TRBJ2-7; 7 bases are a match to TRBD1. V trimming: 1 base; J trimming: 4 bases; junction bases outside the gene matches: 13. The CDR3 is 17 residues long. Germline-derived CDR1 and CDR2 are LNHNV and YYDKDF (reference sequence). CDR3 sequence reads: CATSRARQGRAKYEQYF. CDR3 DNA: TGTGCCACCAGCAGAGCTAGACAGGGCCGAGCGAAATACGAGCAGTACTTC. Using reference TRBV15 and TRBJ2-7 for the parts outside the CDR3, the full variable domain is DAMVIQNPRYQVTQFGKPVTLSCSQTLNHNVMYWYQQKSSQAPKLLFHYYDKDFNNEADTPDNFQSRRPNTSFCFLDIRSPGLGDTAMYLCATSRARQGRAKYEQYFGPGTRLTVT.

The chain employs TRBV18 and TRBJ2-5; 9 bases map to TRBD1. The CDR3 runs 15 residues. The V and J ends lost 6 bases and 4 bases, in that order; junction bases with no gene match: 9. Germline V lookup: CDR1 KGHSH, CDR2 LQKENI. The CDR3 loop is CASSHPGQGRETQYF. The DNA for the CDR3 is TGTGCCAGCTCCCACCCGGGACAGGGAAGAGAGACCCAGTACTTC.

The V gene is TRBV7-6, the J gene TRBJ2-3; TRBD2 aligns across 7 bases. This CDR3 is 15 amino acids long. With 2 bases clipped from V and 4 bases from J, the junction kept 6 bases outside the gene matches. The germline gives CDR1 SGHVS, CDR2 FNYEAQ. The CDR3 protein is CASSLLSGAPDTQYF. CDR3 DNA sequence: TGTGCCAGCAGCTTACTGAGCGGGGCCCCAGATACGCAGTATTTT. Supplemented by reference TRBV7-6 and TRBJ2-3, the full variable domain reads GAGVSQSPRYKVTKRGQDVALRCDPISGHVSLYWYRQALGQGPEFLTYFNYEAQQDKSGLPNDRFSAERPEGSISTLTIQRTEQRDSAMYRCASSLLSGAPDTQYFGPGTRLTVL.

In this sample, this clone turned up once. The chain has TRBV29-1 and TRBJ1-2; 11 bases fit TRBD1. CDR1 and CDR2 (germline): SQVTM, ANQGSEA. There are 13 residues in the CDR3. Germline trimming cut 4 bases from V and 3 bases from J; bases unmatched to any gene: 1. The CDR3 sequence: CSVGTGGDYGYTF. CDR3 nucleotide sequence: TGCAGCGTTGGGACAGGGGGCGACTATGGCTACACCTTC.

The gene calls are TRBV6-5 and TRBJ1-5; 8 bases align to TRBD1. V lost 8 bases to trimming and J lost 6 bases; unmatched junction nucleotides: 12. This CDR3 has 15 amino acids. Germline CDR1 is MNHEY and CDR2 is SVGAGI. The chain's CDR3 is CASVVTTGVSQPQHF. CDR3 nucleotide sequence: TGTGCCAGCGTCGTTACGACAGGGGTAAGTCAGCCCCAGCATTTT.

The V gene is TRBV7-9, the J gene TRBJ1-2, with D possibly being TRBD1 (5 bases). The V gene's germline CDR1 is SEHNR and CDR2 FQNEAQ (reference sequence). V gave up 2 bases and J gave up 7 bases, with 14 bases separating them. The length of the CDR3 is 14 residues. CDR3 loop: CASSLLGANSGYTF. As DNA, the CDR3 is TGTGCCAGCAGCTTATTAGGGGCGAATAGTGGCTACACCTTC.

The chain is built from TRBV3-1 (or the pseudogene TRBV3-2) and TRBJ2-5, with unresolved D. Trimming took 3 bases from V and 8 from J, leaving 7 bases between them. Germline CDR1 LGHDT, CDR2 YNNKEL (reference sequence). CDR3 length equals 11 residues. The CDR3 region is CASSQGNTQYF. CDR3 DNA: TGTGCCAGCAGCCAGGGTAATACCCAGTACTTC.

The J gene is TRBJ1-2, the V gene TRBV18; 9 nucleotides line up with TRBD1. The CDR3 is 16 residues long. V shed 1 base and J 2 bases; nucleotides not matched to a gene: 5. CDR1 is KGHSH, CDR2 LQKENI, per germline. The CDR3 here is CASSPLRTGANYGYTF. The DNA for the CDR3 is TGTGCCAGCTCACCACTTCGGACAGGGGCCAACTATGGCTACACCTTC.

V gene TRBV27 combines with J gene TRBJ2-1; 10 bases are shared with TRBD2. With 7 bases clipped from V and 4 bases from J, the junction kept 10 bases outside the gene matches. The CDR3 sequence is 16 residues long. Germline-derived CDR1 and CDR2 are MNHEY and SMNVEV (reference sequence). The CDR3 here is CASTPAGGLAYNEQFF. CDR3 in DNA: TGTGCCAGCACCCCCGCCGGGGGACTAGCGTACAATGAGCAGTTCTTC.

The chain uses TRBV28 and TRBJ2-1; 9 nucleotides align to TRBD2. With V trimmed by 9 bases and J by 7 bases, 1 base remained unmatched. Germline values: CDR1 MDHEN, CDR2 SYDVKM. The CDR3 runs to 11 residues. Here the CDR3 DNA reads TGTGCCAGTAGCGGGGGAAATGAGCAGTTCTTC. Translated, it gives CASSGGNEQFF.

The chain combines TRBV18 with TRBJ2-7, with D possibly matching TRBD1 (6 bases). V was cut by 2 bases and J by 0 bases, with 11 bases left in between. CDR1 is KGHSH and CDR2 is LQKENI in the germline V gene. The length of the CDR3 is 15 residues. The CDR3 here is CASSPGQGNSYEQYF. Here the CDR3 DNA reads TGTGCCAGCTCACCAGGGCAGGGGAACTCCTACGAGCAGTACTTC.

V is TRBV5-1 and J is TRBJ2-3, with TRBD1 matching 7 bases. V was pared by 6 bases and J by 0 bases, with 13 bases of the junction left unmatched. Per germline, CDR1 SGHRS and CDR2 YFSETQ. CDR3 length: 17 amino acids. The CDR3 sequence: CASTSWPRDRSTDTQYF. The CDR3 nucleotides read TGCGCCAGCACCTCATGGCCCAGGGACAGAAGCACAGATACGCAGTATTTT.